Shown below are 14 T cell receptor beta chains from a single sample sequenced in a study of PD-L1 blockade in urothelial cancer. Time point meaning: pretreatment peripheral blood. TCRdb's table, derived via immunoSEQ multiplex PCR, lists solely in-frame clones and lacks some. The sample lists about 50,000 clones; 84% were seen once. The specimen was PBMCs, collected around atezolizumab (anti-PD-L1) treatment. These receptors came from an older man with urothelial cancer.

This clone was counted a few times. V gene TRBV18 combines with J gene TRBJ2-7; possibly TRBD2 for D (6 bases). In germline, CDR1 is KGHSH, CDR2 LQKENI. V was clipped by 3 bases and J by 5 bases, with 14 bases between them. The CDR3 runs 14 residues. The CDR3 loop reads CASSPVAGKDEQYF. CDR3 sequence (DNA): TGTGCCAGCTCACCCGTGGCGGGGAAGGACGAGCAGTACTTC.

The chain couples TRBV6-6 to TRBJ1-6, with TRBD1 matching 10 bases. V trimming: 6 bases; J trimming: 6 bases; junction bases outside the gene matches: 2. The germline V gene has CDR1 MNHNY and CDR2 SVGAGI (reference sequence). The CDR3 spans 14 residues. This chain's CDR3 is CASSRDRGNSPLHF. CDR3 bases: TGTGCCAGCAGCCGGGACAGGGGTAATTCACCCCTCCACTTT.

The chain recombines TRBV11-2 with TRBJ2-3; D perhaps matches TRBD1 (5 bases). The ends were cut back, 3 bases at V and 2 bases at J, with 12 bases in the middle. Germline CDR1 and CDR2: SGHAT and FQNNGV. There are 15 residues in the CDR3. CDR3 sequence reads: CASSLRGAPTDTQYF. The CDR3 DNA reads as TGTGCCAGCAGCTTGCGTGGGGCCCCCACAGATACGCAGTATTTT.

The chain combines TRBV5-6 with TRBJ2-1; 10 bases align to TRBD1. The CDR3 extends over 15 amino acids. After removal of 4 bases from V and 7 bases from J, the junction contained 8 bases not matched to a gene. Germline V gives CDR1 SGHDT, CDR2 YYEEEE. The CDR3: CASSPGQGFGNEQFF. The CDR3 bases are TGTGCCAGCAGCCCGGGACAGGGGTTCGGGAATGAGCAGTTCTTC.

The chain has TRBV19 and TRBJ2-5; D is undetermined. Trimming took 8 bases from V and 3 from J, leaving 7 bases between them. There are 11 residues in the CDR3. Germline CDR1 reads LNHDA; CDR2 reads SQIVND (reference sequence). In DNA form, the CDR3 reads TGTGCCAGTGGCCAGGAAGAGACCCAGTACTTC. Translating gives CASGQEETQYF.

Only one count was recorded for this clone. The chain has TRBV5-5 and TRBJ2-7, with 7 bases lining up with TRBD1. Trimming took 2 bases from V and 0 from J; bases not matched to a gene: 11. This CDR3 has 17 residues. CDR1 SGHKS and CDR2 YYEKEE come from the germline V gene (reference sequence). CDR3 bases: TGTGCCAGCAGCTTAGCCGGGGACAGCCTTCTCTCCTACGAGCAGTACTTC. It codes for CASSLAGDSLLSYEQYF.

The J gene is TRBJ1-5, the V gene TRBV6-1; weak D call: TRBD1 (5 bases). Germline loops: CDR1 MNHNS, CDR2 SASEGT. The CDR3 runs 14 residues. Trimming removed 5 bases from V and 6 bases from J, with 14 bases in between. This CDR3 reads CASSPPGGTQPQHF. In DNA form, the CDR3 reads TGTGCCAGCAGTCCTCCGGGGGGAACTCAGCCCCAGCATTTT.

The rearrangement uses TRBV21-1 and TRBJ1-4. TRBV21-1 is a documented pseudogene. This CDR3 spans 15 amino acids. The CDR3 region has the DNA TGTGCCAGCAGCAAAATGAGGAGAAAGGATGAAAAACTGTTTTTT. Protein sequence: CASSKMRRKDEKLFF.

This chain connects TRBV7-9 to TRBJ1-2; 9 bases fit TRBD1. Germline CDR1 SEHNR, CDR2 FQNEAQ (reference sequence). This CDR3 is 15 amino acids long. The V and J ends lost 5 bases and 4 bases, in that order; junction bases with no gene match: 8. The CDR3 is CASSAGQGLLYGYTF. CDR3 nucleotide sequence: TGTGCCAGCAGCGCCGGACAGGGGCTCCTCTATGGCTACACCTTC.

This chain connects TRBV19 to TRBJ2-2; 10 nucleotides align to TRBD1. V trimming: 7 bases; J trimming: 5 bases; junction bases outside the gene matches: 10. CDR1 is LNHDA, CDR2 SQIVND, per germline (reference sequence). This CDR3 region has 16 residues. The DNA for the CDR3 is TGTGCCAGTACCTCCCCCAGGACAGGGGGTACCGGGGAGCTGTTTTTT. Its protein is CASTSPRTGGTGELFF.

J is TRBJ2-7 and V is TRBV18; TRBD1 aligns across 9 bases. This CDR3 is 14 amino acids long. Germline CDR1 KGHSH, CDR2 LQKENI. V gave up 6 bases and J gave up 2 bases; unmatched junction bases: 5. CDR3 DNA sequence: TGTGCCAGCTCCTGGGACAGGGAAACCTACGAGCAGTACTTC. Its translation: CASSWDRETYEQYF.

This chain connects TRBV10-3 to TRBJ2-2, with TRBD1 matching 8 bases. The V and J ends lost 0 bases and 6 bases, in that order; junction bases with no gene match: 6. CDR3 length: 16 residues. CDR1 and CDR2 (germline): ENHRY, SYGVKD. In DNA, the CDR3 is TGTGCCATCAGTGAGTCGAGGACAGGGTCCCCCGGGGAGCTGTTTTTT. Translation: CAISESRTGSPGELFF.

The chain couples TRBV6-5 to TRBJ1-2; 8 nucleotides line up with TRBD1. Losses at the gene ends were 6 bases for V and 7 bases for J; bases not matched to a gene: 10. CDR1 and CDR2 from the germline V gene are MNHEY and SVGAGI. This CDR3 is built from 14 residues. The CDR3 is CASRRRQGMVGYTF. CDR3 sequence (DNA): TGTGCCAGCAGGCGAAGACAGGGGATGGTTGGCTACACCTTC.

The chain couples TRBV28 to TRBJ1-1, with D unclear. CDR1 is MDHEN and CDR2 is SYDVKM in the germline V gene. Deletions cut 3 bases from V and 9 bases from J, with 17 bases between. CDR3 length equals 14 residues. This CDR3 is CASSFQAGSRQAFF. CDR3 bases: TGTGCCAGCAGTTTCCAGGCGGGATCGAGACAAGCTTTCTTT.